This TCR beta chain is drawn from a study of T cell responses to AZD1222 COVID-19 vaccine. Overall study results and limits: It was only six AZD1222 recipients who were seropositive at baseline.

About this clone: Antigen: not known.

Repertoires were generated with immunoSEQ multiplex PCR, while TCRdb's copy carries only in-frame clones and drops some. In the table there are fewer than 120,000 clones, about nine tenths of which are singletons. This CDR3 is 15 amino acids long. CDR1 and CDR2 (germline): LGHDT, YNNKEL (reference sequence). V lost 8 bases to trimming and J lost 9 bases, with 24 bases between them. Sequences were derived from peripheral blood, sampled on day 0 of AZD1222 vaccination. The chain links TRBV3-1 (or the pseudogene TRBV3-2) to TRBJ2-3, with a tentative D call TRBD2 (6 bases). This TCR came from an adult in good health. CDR3 in DNA: TGTGCCAGCGCCAGCCAAGGGACTTTACGACACACGCAGTATTTT. Translating it yields CASASQGTLRHTQYF.